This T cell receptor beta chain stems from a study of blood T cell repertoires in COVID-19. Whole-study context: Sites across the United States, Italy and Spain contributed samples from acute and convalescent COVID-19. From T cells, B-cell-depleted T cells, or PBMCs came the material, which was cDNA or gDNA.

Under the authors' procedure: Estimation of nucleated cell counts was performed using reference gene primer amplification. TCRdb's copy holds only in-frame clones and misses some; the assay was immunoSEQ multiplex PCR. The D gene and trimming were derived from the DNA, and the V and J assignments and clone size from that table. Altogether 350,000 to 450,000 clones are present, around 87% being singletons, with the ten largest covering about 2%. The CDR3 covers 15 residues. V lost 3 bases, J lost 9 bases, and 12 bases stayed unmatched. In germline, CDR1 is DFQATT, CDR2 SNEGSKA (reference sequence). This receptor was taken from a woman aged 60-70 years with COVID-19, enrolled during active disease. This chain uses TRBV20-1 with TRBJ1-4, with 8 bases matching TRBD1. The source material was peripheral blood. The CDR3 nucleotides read TGCAGTGCTAGTGTTCGGGGGTACAGGGGGAAAAAACTGTTTTTT. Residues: CSASVRGYRGKKLFF.